Below, 14 T cell receptor beta chains from the same sample are listed, as sequenced in a study of regulatory T cells in long-lasting Graves disease. Time point denoted: newly diagnosed GD, antithyroid drugs for less than 3 months. PBMCs were the source of the RNA used for TCR sequencing. Libraries of TCR beta came from iRepertoire HTBI primers plus Arm-PCR of CDR3 regions. MiXCR was run by TCRdb on the multiplex PCR reads, yielding one entry per CDR3 protein. The repertoire holds 560,000 or so distinct CDR3 sequences, with 15% to 20% as singletons. The sample was also linked to a second study, of T cells in Graves' hyperthyroidism and ophthalmopathy.

Sequenced material: peripheral blood mononuclear cells (PBMCs), taken at new diagnosis, from a patient treated with antithyroid drugs. The source is a man aged 18-30 years with Graves disease.

This clonotype was observed a few times. The chain carries TRBV5-4 and TRBJ2-3, with 16 bases lining up with TRBD2. This CDR3 region has 17 residues. The V gene end was trimmed by 4 bases and the J gene end by 2 bases; junction bases not matched to a gene: 4. Germline CDR1 SGHNT, CDR2 YYREEE (reference sequence). The CDR3 reads CASSAGTSGRATDTQYF. In DNA, the CDR3 is TGTGCCAGCAGCGCCGGGACTAGCGGGAGGGCCACAGATACGCAGTATTTT. Full variable domain (rest looked up from reference TRBV5-4 and TRBJ2-3): ETGVTQSPTHLIKTRGQQVTLRCSSQSGHNTVSWYQQALGQGPQFIFQYYREEENGRGNFPPRFSGLQFPNYSSELNVNALELDDSALYLCASSAGTSGRATDTQYFGPGTRLTVL.

The chain links TRBV7-3 to TRBJ2-2, with TRBD1 matching over 8 bases. Per the germline V gene, CDR1 is SGHTA and CDR2 is FQGTGA. The junction had 10 bases not matched to a gene; V was cut back by 6 bases and J by 4 bases. This CDR3 is built from 16 residues. This CDR3 reads CASSWTGTGPTGELFF. CDR3 in DNA: TGTGCCAGCAGTTGGACCGGGACAGGCCCCACCGGGGAGCTGTTTTTT.

This clonotype was detected ten times or more. The chain carries TRBV18 and TRBJ2-2; 7 bases agree with TRBD1. There are 15 residues in the CDR3. Germline-derived CDR1 and CDR2 are KGHSH and LQKENI. V dropped 6 bases and J dropped 0; count of bases not matched to a gene: 4. Here the CDR3 DNA reads TGTGCCAGCTCCGTCGGGACAGCGAACACCGGGGAGCTGTTTTTT. It is translated as CASSVGTANTGELFF.

The table lists this clonotype with many counts. The chain uses TRBV5-1 and TRBJ2-7; the match to TRBD1 covers 8 bases. This CDR3 spans 14 amino acids. Germline CDR1 SGHRS, CDR2 YFSETQ. With V trimmed by 4 bases and J by 5 bases, 8 bases remained unmatched. The CDR3 is CASSHDRGAHEQYF. In nucleotides, the CDR3 is TGCGCCAGCAGCCATGACAGGGGCGCCCACGAGCAGTACTTC.

This clonotype has at least ten counts. The genes are TRBV2 and TRBJ1-4; D is unresolved. V was clipped by 6 bases and J by 0 bases, with 8 bases between them. Germline V gene data show CDR1 as SNHLY and CDR2 as FYNNEI. The CDR3 spans 14 residues. The CDR3 DNA sequence: TGTGCCAGCAGCTACATATCAACTAATGAAAAACTGTTTTTT. Its protein product is CASSYISTNEKLFF.

The sample holds many counts of this clonotype. V gene TRBV12-3 or TRBV12-4 combines with J gene TRBJ2-3; 12 positions match TRBD2. The CDR3 has 15 residues. V gave up 6 bases and J gave up 4 bases; unmatched junction bases: 5. CDR3 sequence reads: CASRTSGSWPDTQYF. CDR3 DNA: TGTGCCAGCAGGACTAGCGGGAGCTGGCCAGATACGCAGTATTTT.

The chain employs TRBV10-3 and TRBJ1-1, with D possibly matching TRBD1 (6 bases). Germline CDR1 reads ENHRY; CDR2 reads SYGVKD. The CDR3 has 15 residues. V dropped 5 bases and J dropped 7 bases, with 20 bases sitting between them. CDR3 loop: CAISYLRDTYFEAFF. The CDR3 bases are TGTGCCATCAGTTATCTCCGGGACACATACTTTGAAGCTTTCTTT.

The gene calls are TRBV28 and TRBJ1-3, with D perhaps matching TRBD1 (6 bases). Germline V lookup: CDR1 MDHEN, CDR2 SYDVKM. CDR3 length equals 19 residues. Trimming pared 4 bases from V and 0 bases from J, leaving 22 bases between. CDR3 residues: CASSWKTGRGGYSGNTIYF. The CDR3 DNA sequence: TGTGCCAGCAGTTGGAAAACAGGGAGAGGCGGGTACTCTGGAAACACCATATATTTT. The whole variable domain, filled in from reference TRBV28 and TRBJ1-3, reads DVKVTQSSRYLVKRTGEKVFLECVQDMDHENMFWYRQDPGLGLRLIYFSYDVKMKEKGDIPEGYSVSREKKERFSLILESASTNQTSMYLCASSWKTGRGGYSGNTIYFGEGSWLTVV.

Only a few counts were recorded for this clonotype. The chain couples TRBV19 to TRBJ1-5; no reliable D call. CDR1 and CDR2 (germline): LNHDA, SQIVND (reference sequence). This CDR3 comprises 14 residues. V was trimmed by 6 bases and J by 1 base, leaving 10 bases between them. The CDR3 sequence is CASSLMMSNQPQHF. The CDR3 DNA follows: TGTGCCAGTAGCCTGATGATGAGCAATCAGCCCCAGCATTTT.

The chain has TRBV6-5 and TRBJ2-7, with D maybe TRBD1 (6 bases). The germline V gene has CDR1 MNHEY and CDR2 SVGAGI. The CDR3 is 15 residues long. Trimming removed 0 bases at V and 4 bases at J, with 13 bases between. CDR3 nucleotides: TGTGCCAGCAGTTACTCCGACAGGCAACAATACGAGCAGTACTTC. Residues: CASSYSDRQQYEQYF.

This clonotype has a count of ten or more. The chain has TRBV20-1 and TRBJ2-3; a possible D gene is TRBD2 (5 bases). From germline, CDR1 is DFQATT and CDR2 SNEGSKA (reference sequence). V lost 5 bases and J 0 bases, leaving 12 bases between the germline ends. CDR3 length: 14 residues. CDR3 loop: CSAQRAGSTDTQYF. CDR3 sequence (DNA): TGCAGTGCTCAAAGGGCGGGTAGCACAGATACGCAGTATTTT.

About this clonotype: This likely comes from a read error, as the CDR3 has no conserved phenylalanine or tryptophan at its end. For the CDR3, the DNA is TGTGCCAGCAGTTTTCTACAGGGAGGATCACCCCTCCACCTT. Translation: CASSFLQGGSPLHL. This chain connects TRBV27 to TRBJ1-6; possibly TRBD1 for D (6 bases). Looked up from germline, CDR1 is MNHEY and CDR2 is SMNVEV (reference sequence). This CDR3 comprises 14 residues. V lost 3 bases, J lost 10 bases, and 13 bases lay in between.

There are many counts of this clonotype. This chain connects TRBV12-3 or TRBV12-4 to TRBJ1-4; no firm D call. CDR3 size: 14 residues. V lost 5 bases and J 5 bases, leaving 12 bases between the germline ends. The CDR3 region has the DNA TGTGCCAGCAGTGAGACGGTTGCGAATGAAAAACTGTTTTTT. It specifies CASSETVANEKLFF.

This clonotype was observed at least ten times. The chain uses TRBV12-3 or TRBV12-4 and TRBJ2-1, with TRBD2 as a possible D gene (6 bases). V was trimmed by 6 bases and J by 9 bases, leaving 18 bases between them. This CDR3 has 14 amino acids. The CDR3 DNA reads as TGTGCCAGCAGCACGATACCGGAGGAGGGTGAGCAGTTCTTC. Its translation: CASSTIPEEGEQFF.